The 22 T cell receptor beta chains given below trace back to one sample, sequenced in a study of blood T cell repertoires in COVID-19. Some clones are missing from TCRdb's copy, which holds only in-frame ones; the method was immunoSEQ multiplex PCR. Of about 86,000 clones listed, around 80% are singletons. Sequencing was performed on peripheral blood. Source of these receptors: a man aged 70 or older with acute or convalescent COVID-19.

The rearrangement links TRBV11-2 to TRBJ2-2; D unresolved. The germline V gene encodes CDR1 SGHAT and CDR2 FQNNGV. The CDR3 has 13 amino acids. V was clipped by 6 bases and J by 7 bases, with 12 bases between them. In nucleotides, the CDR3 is TGTGCCAGCAGTTTCCCGTCGGGCGGGGAGCTGTTTTTT. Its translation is CASSFPSGGELFF.

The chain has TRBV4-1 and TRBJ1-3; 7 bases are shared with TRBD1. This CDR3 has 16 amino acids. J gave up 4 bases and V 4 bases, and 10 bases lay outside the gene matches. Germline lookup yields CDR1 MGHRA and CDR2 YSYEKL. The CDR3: CASSLRQGTEGNTIYF. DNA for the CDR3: TGCGCCAGCAGCCTAAGACAGGGAACAGAAGGAAACACCATATATTTT.

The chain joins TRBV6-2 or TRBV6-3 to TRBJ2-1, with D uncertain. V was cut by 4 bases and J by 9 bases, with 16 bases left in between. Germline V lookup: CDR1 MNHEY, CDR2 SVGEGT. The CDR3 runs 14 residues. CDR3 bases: TGTGCCAGCAGTTTCGCTACGGGTTATGGTGAGCAGTTCTTC. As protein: CASSFATGYGEQFF.

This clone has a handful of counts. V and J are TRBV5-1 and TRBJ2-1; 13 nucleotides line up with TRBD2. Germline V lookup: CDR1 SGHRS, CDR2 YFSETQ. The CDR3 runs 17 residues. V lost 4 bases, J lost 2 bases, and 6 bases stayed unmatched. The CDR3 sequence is CASSPTSGGRAYNEQFF. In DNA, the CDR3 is TGCGCCAGCAGCCCGACTAGCGGGGGGCGAGCCTACAATGAGCAGTTCTTC.

CDR3 loop: CASSYDVGARAQYF. The CDR3 DNA follows: TGTGCCAGCAGTTACGATGTGGGGGCAAGAGCCCAGTACTTC. This rearrangement joins TRBV6-5 to TRBJ2-5, with TRBD1 as a possible D gene (6 bases). Germline CDR1 reads MNHEY; CDR2 reads SVGAGI. V lost 2 bases and J 9 bases, leaving 16 bases between the germline ends. The CDR3 runs 14 residues.

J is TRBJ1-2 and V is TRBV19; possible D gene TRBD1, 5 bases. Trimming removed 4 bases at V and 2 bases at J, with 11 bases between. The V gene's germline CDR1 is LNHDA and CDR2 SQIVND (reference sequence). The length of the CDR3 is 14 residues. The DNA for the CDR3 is TGTGCCAGTAGTACAATGGGGCGGAACTATGGCTACACCTTC. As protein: CASSTMGRNYGYTF. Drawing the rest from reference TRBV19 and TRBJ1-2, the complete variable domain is DGGITQSPKYLFRKEGQNVTLSCEQNLNHDAMYWYRQDPGQGLRLIYYSQIVNDFQKGDIAEGYSVSREKKESFPLTVTSAQKNPTAFYLCASSTMGRNYGYTFGSGTRLTVV.

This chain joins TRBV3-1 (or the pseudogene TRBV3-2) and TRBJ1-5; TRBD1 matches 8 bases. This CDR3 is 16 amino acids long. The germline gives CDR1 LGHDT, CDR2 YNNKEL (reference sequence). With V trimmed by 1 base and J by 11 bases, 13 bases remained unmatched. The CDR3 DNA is TGTGCCAGCAGCCAAGGGGGGGGACAGGCTAGCGGGGCCCAGCATTTT. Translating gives CASSQGGGQASGAQHF.

The CDR3 reads CASSRGQKAFF. The CDR3 coding sequence is TGTGCCAGCAGCCGGGGACAGAAAGCTTTCTTT. The gene calls are TRBV6-5 and TRBJ1-1; 7 bases are shared with TRBD1. The CDR3 loop spans 11 amino acids. Germline V gives CDR1 MNHEY, CDR2 SVGAGI. V dropped 6 bases and J dropped 9; count of bases not matched to a gene: 4.

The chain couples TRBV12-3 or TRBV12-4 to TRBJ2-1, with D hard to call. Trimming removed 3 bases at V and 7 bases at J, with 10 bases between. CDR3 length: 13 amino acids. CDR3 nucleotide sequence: TGTGCCAGCAGTTTTGGGCCGTGGAATGAGCAGTTCTTC. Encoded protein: CASSFGPWNEQFF.

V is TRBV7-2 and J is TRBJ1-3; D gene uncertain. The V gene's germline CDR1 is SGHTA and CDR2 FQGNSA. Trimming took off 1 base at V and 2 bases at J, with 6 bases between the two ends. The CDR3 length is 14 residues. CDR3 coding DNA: TGTGCCAGCAGCTTAGGAGTCACTGGAAACACCATATATTTT. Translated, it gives CASSLGVTGNTIYF.

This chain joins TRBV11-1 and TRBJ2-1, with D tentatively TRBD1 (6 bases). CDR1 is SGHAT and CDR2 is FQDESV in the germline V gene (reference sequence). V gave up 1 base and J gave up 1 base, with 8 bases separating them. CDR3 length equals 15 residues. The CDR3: CASSLDRASYNEQFF. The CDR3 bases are TGTGCCAGCAGCTTAGACAGGGCGTCCTACAATGAGCAGTTCTTC.

CDR3 nucleotide sequence: TGCAGTGCTAGAAGACAGGAAGGACTGTTTTTT. This translates into CSARRQEGLFF. This chain uses TRBV20-1 with TRBJ1-4; a possible D gene is TRBD1 (6 bases). The V gene lost 2 bases and the J gene lost 13 bases, with 11 bases spanning the gap. Germline loops: CDR1 DFQATT, CDR2 SNEGSKA (reference sequence). This CDR3 is 11 amino acids long.

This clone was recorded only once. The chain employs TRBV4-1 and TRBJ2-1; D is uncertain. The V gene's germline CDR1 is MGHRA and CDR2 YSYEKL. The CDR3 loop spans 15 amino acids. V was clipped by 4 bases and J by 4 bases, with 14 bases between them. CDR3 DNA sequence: TGCGCCAGCAGCCGGTGGCAGAAGGAGTACAATGAGCAGTTCTTC. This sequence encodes CASSRWQKEYNEQFF.

The CDR3 loop reads CASSPQGVNQPQHF. Written as DNA, the CDR3 is TGTGCCAGCAGCCCACAGGGGGTCAATCAGCCCCAGCATTTT. V is TRBV27 and J is TRBJ1-5; 8 nucleotides agree with TRBD1. The CDR3 covers 14 residues. The V segment lost 6 bases and the J segment 3 bases; nucleotides outside the gene matches: 4. Germline CDR1 and CDR2: MNHEY and SMNVEV (reference sequence).

As DNA, the CDR3 is TGCAGTGCTAGTAAGCAGGGTCCGAACACCGGGGAGCTGTTTTTT. Amino acid sequence: CSASKQGPNTGELFF. The rearrangement uses TRBV20-1 and TRBJ2-2, with D possibly being TRBD1 (5 bases). V shed 3 bases and J shed 0 bases, with 11 bases lying between them. CDR3 length: 15 amino acids. Germline V lookup: CDR1 DFQATT, CDR2 SNEGSKA (reference sequence).

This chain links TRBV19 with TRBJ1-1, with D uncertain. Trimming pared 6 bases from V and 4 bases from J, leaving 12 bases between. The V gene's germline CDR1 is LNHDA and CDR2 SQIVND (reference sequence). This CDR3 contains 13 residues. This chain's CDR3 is CASSRRRLTEAFF. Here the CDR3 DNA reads TGTGCCAGTAGCAGACGGAGACTCACTGAAGCTTTCTTT.

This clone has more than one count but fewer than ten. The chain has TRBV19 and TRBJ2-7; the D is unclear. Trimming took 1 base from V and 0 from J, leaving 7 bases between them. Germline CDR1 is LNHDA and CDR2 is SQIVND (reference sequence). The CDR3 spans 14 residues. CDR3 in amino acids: CASSIAGSSYEQYF. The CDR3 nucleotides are TGTGCCAGTAGTATAGCTGGCAGCTCCTACGAGCAGTACTTC. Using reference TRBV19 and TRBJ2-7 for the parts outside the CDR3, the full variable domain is DGGITQSPKYLFRKEGQNVTLSCEQNLNHDAMYWYRQDPGQGLRLIYYSQIVNDFQKGDIAEGYSVSREKKESFPLTVTSAQKNPTAFYLCASSIAGSSYEQYFGPGTRLTVT.

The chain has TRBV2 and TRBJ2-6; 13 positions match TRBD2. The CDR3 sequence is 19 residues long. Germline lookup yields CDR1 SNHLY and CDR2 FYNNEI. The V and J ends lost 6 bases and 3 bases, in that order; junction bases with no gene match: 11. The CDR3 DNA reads TGTGCCAGCAGACGGACTAGCGGGGGTAACAACCTTGGGGCCAACGTCCTGACTTTC. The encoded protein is CASRRTSGGNNLGANVLTF.

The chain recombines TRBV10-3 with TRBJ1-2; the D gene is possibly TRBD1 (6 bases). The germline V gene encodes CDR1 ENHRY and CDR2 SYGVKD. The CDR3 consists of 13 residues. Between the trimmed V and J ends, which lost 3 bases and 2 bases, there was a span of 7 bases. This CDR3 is CAISEGGNYGYTF. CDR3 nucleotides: TGTGCCATCAGTGAAGGGGGAAACTATGGCTACACCTTC.

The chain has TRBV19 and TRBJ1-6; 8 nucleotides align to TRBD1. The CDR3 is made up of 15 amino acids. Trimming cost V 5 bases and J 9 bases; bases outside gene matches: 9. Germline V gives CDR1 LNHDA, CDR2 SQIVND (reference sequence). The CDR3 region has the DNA TGTGCCAGTAGTCCTTTGGCAGGGGGCGGTTCACCCCTCCACTTT. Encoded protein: CASSPLAGGGSPLHF.

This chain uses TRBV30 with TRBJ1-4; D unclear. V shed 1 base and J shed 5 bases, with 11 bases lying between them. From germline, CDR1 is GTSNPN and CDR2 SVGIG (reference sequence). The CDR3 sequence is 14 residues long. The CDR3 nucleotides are TGTGCCTGGAGTGATGCAGTCTTAAATGAAAAACTGTTTTTT. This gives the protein CAWSDAVLNEKLFF.

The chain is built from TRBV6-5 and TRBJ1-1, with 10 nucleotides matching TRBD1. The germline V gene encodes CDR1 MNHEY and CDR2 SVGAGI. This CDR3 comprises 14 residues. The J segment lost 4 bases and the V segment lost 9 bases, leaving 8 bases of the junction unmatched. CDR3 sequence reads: CASILTGGGTEAFF. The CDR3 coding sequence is TGTGCCAGTATTTTGACAGGGGGCGGCACTGAAGCTTTCTTT.